This section outlines one T cell receptor (beta chain) sequence together with its context. The antigen is undetermined. This specimen comes from a study of OX40 agonist ivuxolimab in advanced cancers. Study in general: Ivuxolimab, an antibody acting as an agonist of OX40 (CD134), was used to treat patients. Earlier anti-PD-1, anti-PD-L1 or anti-CTLA-4 therapy was permitted; under 50% had received some.

Assay used: immunoSEQ multiplex PCR; TCRdb lists only in-frame clones, some missing. The top ten clones hold 10% to 15% of a sample with 48,000 or so clones, 94% of them seen once. General observations from the study: The 0.1-3.0 mg/kg partial responders had among the lowest clonal expansion.

The CDR3 loop spans 12 amino acids. The V end lost 6 bases, the J end lost 6 bases, and 10 bases lay between the germline ends. The germline V gene has CDR1 MNHNY and CDR2 SVGAGI (reference sequence). This chain connects TRBV6-6 to TRBJ2-3, with a possible D match to TRBD2 (6 bases). The receptor comes from an adult with an advanced solid tumor such as melanoma, head and neck, liver or kidney cancer. The sample was CD4+ or CD8+ T cells sorted from blood, taken in a trial of the OX40 agonist ivuxolimab. CDR3 sequence: CASRRLGDTQYF. The CDR3 DNA is TGTGCCAGCAGGCGACTAGGGGATACGCAGTATTTT.